Listed below are T cell receptor beta chains from one sample, sequenced in a study of T cell responses to AZD1222 COVID-19 vaccine. Sequencing was performed with immunoSEQ multiplex PCR; in TCRdb, only in-frame clones are kept and a portion is missing. The table has more than 110,000 clones, approximately 83% seen once. Sequencing was performed on peripheral blood, taken on day 0 of AZD1222 vaccination. These receptors were collected from an adult in good health. Each CDR3 is given with its conserved first and last residue. The D gene is left open where the match is weak. Not every row has a clone size; where given, it reads once, few, many or a size class.

CDR3 length	V gene	clone size	J gene	D gene	CDR3 protein	CDR3 DNA
14	TRBV30	-	TRBJ2-1	-	CAWNGRSSYNEQFF	TGTGCCTGGAACGGAAGGAGCTCCTACAATGAGCAGTTCTTC
15	TRBV24-1	-	TRBJ2-3	TRBD2	CATSDWGTSGATQYF	TGTGCCACCAGTGATTGGGGGACTAGCGGGGCTACGCAGTATTTT
14	TRBV5-1	-	TRBJ1-4	-	CASSFGPGNEKLFF	-
17	TRBV5-8	once	TRBJ2-4	-	CASSKSDTNIAKNIQYF	TGTGCCAGCAGCAAAAGCGATACAAACATAGCCAAAAACATTCAGTACTTC
12	TRBV29-1	-	TRBJ1-5	-	CSAREGSQPQHF	TGCAGCGCCCGGGAGGGCAGTCAGCCCCAGCATTTT
15	TRBV15	few	TRBJ1-5	-	CATKSGGNINQPQHF	TGTGCCACCAAAAGTGGAGGAAACATCAATCAGCCCCAGCATTTT
12	TRBV28	once	TRBJ1-5	-	CATRQSNQPQHF	TGTGCCACCCGACAGAGTAATCAGCCCCAGCATTTT
15	TRBV7-2	-	TRBJ1-5	TRBD1	CASSESSTGRQPQHF	TGTGCCAGCAGCGAATCTTCGACAGGGAGACAGCCCCAGCATTTT
16	TRBV28	-	TRBJ1-3	-	CASSSLGKGGGNTIYF	TGTGCCAGCAGTTCCCTGGGTAAAGGGGGTGGAAACACCATATATTTT
15	TRBV7-8	few	TRBJ1-5	TRBD1	CASSLGQGVGQPQHF	TGTGCCAGCAGCCTGGGACAGGGGGTAGGTCAGCCCCAGCATTTT
13	TRBV7-9	few	TRBJ1-4	-	CASSLGTVGSLFF	TGTGCCAGCAGCTTAGGGACAGTGGGTAGTCTGTTTTTT
18	TRBV28	-	TRBJ2-1	-	CASSVSLIRDTFRDEQFF	TGTGCCAGTAGTGTCTCCCTCATCCGGGACACCTTTAGGGATGAGCAGTTCTTC
15	TRBV2	few	TRBJ2-7	TRBD2	CASRTGLAGVNEQYF	TGTGCCAGCAGGACGGGACTAGCGGGAGTCAACGAGCAGTACTTC
18	TRBV15	-	TRBJ2-7	-	CATSRDLAISVPGIEQYF	TGTGCCACCAGCAGAGATCTGGCAATTTCAGTCCCTGGGATTGAGCAGTACTTC
14	TRBV6-2/TRBV6-3	few	TRBJ2-1	TRBD2	CASSYSGLADEQFF	TGTGCCAGCAGTTACTCGGGGCTAGCGGATGAGCAGTTCTTC
13	TRBV6-5	-	TRBJ2-5	TRBD1	CASTNRGRETQYF	TGTGCCAGCACCAACAGGGGGCGGGAGACCCAGTACTTC
14	TRBV3-1/TRBV3-2	-	TRBJ2-7	TRBD2	CASSIAGGPGEQYF	TGTGCCAGCAGCATAGCGGGAGGGCCGGGCGAGCAGTACTTC
18	TRBV4-1	few	TRBJ2-5	-	CASSQTQGHSLWVETQYF	TGCGCCAGCAGCCAAACCCAAGGACACTCCCTATGGGTAGAGACCCAGTACTTC
17	TRBV14	-	TRBJ2-4	TRBD2	CASSPTLAGLTKNIQYF	TGTGCCAGCAGCCCAACTCTAGCGGGCCTGACCAAAAACATTCAGTACTTC
13	TRBV7-2	once	TRBJ2-1	-	CASSLDRVNEQFF	TGTGCCAGCAGCTTAGACAGGGTGAATGAGCAGTTCTTC
13	TRBV6-5	-	TRBJ1-2	-	CASTGQGLYGYTF	TGTGCCAGCACGGGGCAGGGACTATATGGCTACACCTTC
15	TRBV18	-	TRBJ1-4	TRBD1	CASSPGQETNEKLFF	TGTGCCAGCTCACCTGGACAGGAAACTAATGAAAAACTGTTTTTT